A selection of T cell receptor beta chains follows, all from one sample in a study of immune evolution from preneoplasia to lung adenocarcinoma. The method was immunoSEQ multiplex PCR; TCRdb's version includes in-frame clones alone and lacks a portion of them. The table has about 9,600 clones, around 91% seen once. The material sequenced was FFPE invasive lung adenocarcinoma tissue. The source is a person aged 70 to 85 with invasive lung adenocarcinoma. Both conserved end residues are part of each CDR3. D genes are given only for firm matches. Size is omitted from some rows. Given values are once, few, many or a class for expanded clones.

V	J	size	D	CDR3	DNA
TRBV7-8	TRBJ2-3	-	-	CASSLGTVVVTDTQYF	TGTGCCAGCAGCTTAGGGACGGTGGTGGTCACAGATACGCAGTATTTT
TRBV9	TRBJ2-5	-	-	CASSVGGRGGVETQYF	TGTGCCAGCAGCGTAGGGGGTAGAGGGGGAGTGGAGACCCAGTACTTC
TRBV5-4	TRBJ2-7	-	TRBD2	CASSPSGRGYEQYF	TGTGCCAGCAGCCCGTCGGGGAGGGGCTACGAGCAGTACTTC
TRBV7-3	TRBJ2-3	-	TRBD2	CASSFRLAGGDTDTQYF	TGTGCCAGCAGCTTTCGACTAGCGGGGGGGGACACAGATACGCAGTATTTT
TRBV5-4	TRBJ2-2	-	TRBD2	CASSILAGVGTGELLF	TGTGCCAGCAGCATACTAGCGGGAGTAGGTACCGGGGAGCTGCTTTTT
TRBV30	TRBJ2-7	-	TRBD1	CAWSDLQGFGEQYF	TGTGCCTGGAGTGACCTACAGGGGTTCGGCGAGCAGTACTTC
TRBV19	TRBJ1-5	few	-	CASSIEAGNQPQHF	TGTGCCAGTAGTATCGAGGCAGGGAATCAGCCCCAGCATTTT
TRBV11-2	TRBJ2-1	-	-	CASSLVPTEQFF	TGTGCCAGCAGCTTAGTCCCAACTGAGCAGTTCTTC
TRBV18	TRBJ2-5	-	-	CASSPGTGETQYF	TGTGCCAGCTCACCAGGGACGGGAGAGACCCAGTACTTC
TRBV9	TRBJ1-4	few	TRBD1	CASSIEVQGTEKLFF	TGTGCCAGCAGCATAGAGGTACAGGGGACTGAAAAACTGTTTTTT
TRBV15	TRBJ1-1	once	TRBD1	CATSGAGTGGSEAFF	TGTGCCACCAGCGGGGCCGGGACAGGGGGGAGTGAAGCTTTCTTT
TRBV4-1	TRBJ2-3	-	-	CASSQAGGTQYF	TGCGCCAGCAGCCAGGCAGGTGGTACGCAGTATTTT
TRBV28	TRBJ2-7	once	-	CASRGQGAYEQYF	TGTGCCAGCCGCGGGCAGGGAGCCTACGAGCAGTACTTC
TRBV6-5	TRBJ1-2	-	-	CASSETRNNYGYTF	TGTGCCAGCAGTGAGACACGGAACAACTATGGCTACACCTTC
TRBV18	TRBJ2-5	-	TRBD1	CASSPPAGTGVSRVKLQETQYF	TGTGCCAGCTCACCACCGGCCGGGACAGGGGTCTCTCGTGTAAAACTTCAAGAGACCCAGTACTTC
TRBV30	TRBJ1-1	-	-	CACGSRREFITFF	TGTGCCTGTGGGTCCCGGCGGGAGTTCATAACTTTCTTT
TRBV30	TRBJ1-5	-	-	CAWSLYTQEPQHF	TGTGCCTGGAGTCTCTACACCCAGGAGCCCCAGCATTTT